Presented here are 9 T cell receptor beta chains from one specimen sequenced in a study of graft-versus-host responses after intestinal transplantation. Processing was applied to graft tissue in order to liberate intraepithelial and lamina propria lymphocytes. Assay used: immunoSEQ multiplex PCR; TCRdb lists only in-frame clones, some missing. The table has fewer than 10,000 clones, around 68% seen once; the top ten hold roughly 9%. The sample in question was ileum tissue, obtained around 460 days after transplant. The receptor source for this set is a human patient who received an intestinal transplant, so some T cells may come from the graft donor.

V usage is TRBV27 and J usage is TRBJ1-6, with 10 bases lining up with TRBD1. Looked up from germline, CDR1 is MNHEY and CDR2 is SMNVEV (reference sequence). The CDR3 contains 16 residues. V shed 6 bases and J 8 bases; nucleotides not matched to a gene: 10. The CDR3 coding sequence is TGTGCCAGCAGGTCACTGACAGGGGGCCCGGATTCACCCCTCCACTTT. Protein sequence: CASRSLTGGPDSPLHF.

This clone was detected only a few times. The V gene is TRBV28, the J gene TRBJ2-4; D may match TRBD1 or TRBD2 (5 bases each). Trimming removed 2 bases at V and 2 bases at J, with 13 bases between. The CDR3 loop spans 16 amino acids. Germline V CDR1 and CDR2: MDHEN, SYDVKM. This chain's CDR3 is CASSLRGGGSKNIQYF. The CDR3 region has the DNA TGTGCCAGCAGTTTAAGGGGTGGAGGATCCAAAAACATTCAGTACTTC.

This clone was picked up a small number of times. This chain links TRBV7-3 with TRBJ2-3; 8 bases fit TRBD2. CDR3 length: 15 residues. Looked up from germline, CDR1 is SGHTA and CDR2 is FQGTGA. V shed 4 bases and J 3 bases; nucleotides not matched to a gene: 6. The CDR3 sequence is CASSSRGGGTDTQYF. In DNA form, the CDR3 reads TGTGCCAGCAGCTCCCGGGGGGGCGGAACAGATACGCAGTATTTT. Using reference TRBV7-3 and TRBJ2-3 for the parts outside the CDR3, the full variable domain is GAGVSQTPSNKVTEKGKYVELRCDPISGHTALYWYRQSLGQGPEFLIYFQGTGAADDSGLPNDRFFAVRPEGSVSTLKIQRTERGDSAVYLCASSSRGGGTDTQYFGPGTRLTVL.

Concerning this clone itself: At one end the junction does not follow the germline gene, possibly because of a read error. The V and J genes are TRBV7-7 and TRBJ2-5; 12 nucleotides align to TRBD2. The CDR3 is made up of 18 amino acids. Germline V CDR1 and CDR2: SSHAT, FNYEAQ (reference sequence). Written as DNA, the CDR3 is TGTGCTAGCAGCTTAGATGGCCCTAGCGGGGGGGCACAAGAGACCCAGTACTTC. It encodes CASSLDGPSGGAQETQYF.

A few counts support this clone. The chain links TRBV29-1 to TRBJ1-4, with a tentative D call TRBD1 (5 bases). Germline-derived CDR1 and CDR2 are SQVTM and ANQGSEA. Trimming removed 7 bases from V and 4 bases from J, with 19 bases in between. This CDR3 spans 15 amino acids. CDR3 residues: CSAARYQGGNEKLFF. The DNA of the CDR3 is TGCAGCGCTGCCCGCTATCAGGGAGGTAATGAAAAACTGTTTTTT.

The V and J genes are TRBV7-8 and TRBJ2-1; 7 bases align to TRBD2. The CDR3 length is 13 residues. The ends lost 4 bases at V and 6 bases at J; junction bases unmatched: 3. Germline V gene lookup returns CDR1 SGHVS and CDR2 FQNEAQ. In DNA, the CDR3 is TGTGCCAGCAGCTCGGGGGGACTCAATGAGCAGTTCTTC. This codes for CASSSGGLNEQFF.

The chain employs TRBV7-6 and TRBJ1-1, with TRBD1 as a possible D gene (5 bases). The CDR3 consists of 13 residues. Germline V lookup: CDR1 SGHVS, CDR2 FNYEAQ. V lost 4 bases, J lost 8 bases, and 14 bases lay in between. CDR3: CASSSAAGTEAFF. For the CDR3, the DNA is TGTGCCAGCAGCTCAGCAGCAGGGACCGAAGCTTTCTTT.

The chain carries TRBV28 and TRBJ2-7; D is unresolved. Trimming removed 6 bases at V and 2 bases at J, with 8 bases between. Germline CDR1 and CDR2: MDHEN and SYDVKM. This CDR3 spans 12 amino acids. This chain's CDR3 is CASSQVAYEQYF. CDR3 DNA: TGTGCCAGCAGCCAAGTCGCCTACGAGCAGTACTTC.

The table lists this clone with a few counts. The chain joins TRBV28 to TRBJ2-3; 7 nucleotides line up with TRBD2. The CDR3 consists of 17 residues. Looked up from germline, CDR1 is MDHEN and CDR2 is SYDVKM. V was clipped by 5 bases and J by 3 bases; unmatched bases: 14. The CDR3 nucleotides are TGTGCCAGCAGTATCGGGGGGTCTAATTGGGCGACAGATACGCAGTATTTT. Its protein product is CASSIGGSNWATDTQYF.